The clone carrying this TCR beta chain appeared a few times. A J-beta primer mix and a sample-barcoded 5' primer were used in a second PCR of about 7 to 12 cycles. MiXCR was run by TCRdb on the 5' RACE reads, yielding one entry per CDR3 protein. The repertoire holds under 1 million distinct CDR3 sequences, with roughly 44% as singletons. This record belongs to a study of blood T cells in healthy people across ages. V shed 10 bases and J shed 7 bases, with 17 bases lying between them. The CDR3 is 13 amino acids. Germline V CDR1 and CDR2: MDHEN, SYDVKM. The sequence derives from a man in his 60s in good health. Sequencing input: blood. The rearrangement links TRBV28 to TRBJ1-5; unclear D gene. CDR3 sequence: CATKSVHGQPQHF. The CDR3 coding sequence is TGTGCCACCAAGTCTGTCCATGGGCAGCCCCAGCATTTT.